The 27 T cell receptor beta chains below come from one sample, sequenced in a study of T cell responses to AZD1222 COVID-19 vaccine. Sequencing was performed with immunoSEQ multiplex PCR; in TCRdb, only in-frame clones are kept and a portion is missing. The sample holds around 140,000 clones. The sequencing sample was made of peripheral blood. Receptors were obtained from an adult in good health.

This rearrangement joins TRBV5-1 to TRBJ1-2, with TRBD1 identical over 11 bases. The trim removed 5 bases at V and 3 bases at J, leaving 15 bases unmatched. CDR3 size: 18 residues. CDR1 and CDR2 (germline): SGHRS, YFSETQ. This CDR3 is CASRGFEDRGRYDYGYTF. For the CDR3, the DNA is TGCGCCAGCAGGGGCTTCGAGGACAGGGGGCGTTATGACTATGGCTACACCTTC.

The gene calls are TRBV2 and TRBJ1-2, with TRBD1 matching 7 bases. Germline CDR1 reads SNHLY; CDR2 reads FYNNEI. V shed 5 bases and J 5 bases; nucleotides not matched to a gene: 8. This CDR3 contains 14 residues. CDR3 residues: CASSLLQGDYGYTF. The DNA of the CDR3 is TGTGCCAGCAGTCTTCTTCAGGGGGATTATGGCTACACCTTC. The variable domain in full, completed from reference TRBV2 and TRBJ1-2, reads EPEVTQTPSHQVTQMGQEVILRCVPISNHLYFYWYRQILGQKVEFLVSFYNNEISEKSEIFDDQFSVERPDGSNFTLKIRSTKLEDSAMYFCASSLLQGDYGYTFGSGTRLTVV.

The chain employs TRBV18 and TRBJ2-2; tentatively, D is TRBD1 or TRBD2 (6 bases each). V was pared by 0 bases and J by 5 bases, with 13 bases between. The CDR3 consists of 16 residues. Looked up from germline, CDR1 is KGHSH and CDR2 is LQKENI. The CDR3 is CASSPPTGALTGELFF. CDR3 DNA: TGTGCCAGCTCACCACCGACGGGGGCCTTAACCGGGGAGCTGTTTTTT.

This chain uses TRBV21-1 with TRBJ2-2; TRBD2 is the table's D call and was not checked against the DNA. TRBV21-1 corresponds to a pseudogene. This CDR3 region has 9 residues. Here the CDR3 reads CASTGELFF. For the CDR3, the DNA is TGTGCCTCGACCGGGGAGCTGTTTTTT.

The chain uses TRBV7-2 and TRBJ2-1, with D unclear. CDR1 SGHTA and CDR2 FQGNSA come from the germline V gene. This CDR3 spans 13 amino acids. With 5 bases removed from V and 4 bases from J, the gap between germline ends came to 9 bases. The DNA of the CDR3 is TGTGCCAGCAGCAACACAGTTTACAATGAGCAGTTCTTC. This gives the protein CASSNTVYNEQFF.

The V and J genes are TRBV7-2 and TRBJ2-5, with D tentatively TRBD1 or TRBD2 (6 bases each). The CDR3 has 15 residues. Germline CDR1 reads SGHTA; CDR2 reads FQGNSA. Trimming took 1 base from V and 5 from J, leaving 14 bases between them. CDR3 in amino acids: CASSLVGGAVETQYF. The DNA for the CDR3 is TGTGCCAGCAGCTTAGTGGGGGGCGCGGTGGAGACCCAGTACTTC. The entire variable domain, with the rest obtained from reference TRBV7-2 and TRBJ2-5, is as follows: GAGVSQSPSNKVTEKGKDVELRCDPISGHTALYWYRQSLGQGLEFLIYFQGNSAPDKSGLPSDRFSAERTGGSVSTLTIQRTQQEDSAVYLCASSLVGGAVETQYFGPGTRLLVL.

The genes are TRBV7-3 and TRBJ2-3; TRBD2 matches 10 bases. This CDR3 has 14 amino acids. The germline gives CDR1 SGHTA, CDR2 FQGTGA. V lost 0 bases to trimming and J lost 10 bases; unmatched junction nucleotides: 4. The DNA of the CDR3 is TGTGCCAGCAGCTTAACCCGGACTAGCGGAGCGCAGTATTTT. Its protein is CASSLTRTSGAQYF.

The genes are TRBV5-1 and TRBJ2-1; 9 bases map to TRBD1. Germline CDR1 SGHRS, CDR2 YFSETQ. CDR3 length: 15 residues. V was pared by 1 base and J by 8 bases, with 7 bases of the junction left unmatched. The CDR3 loop is CASSLMGQGGDEQFF. The CDR3 DNA sequence: TGCGCCAGCAGCTTGATGGGACAGGGTGGGGATGAGCAGTTCTTC.

CDR3 protein: CASSRVDRVETQYF. The DNA for the CDR3 is TGTGCCAGCAGTAGAGTCGACAGGGTTGAGACCCAGTACTTC. The chain uses TRBV2 and TRBJ2-5, with TRBD1 identical over 7 bases. Germline V gene data show CDR1 as SNHLY and CDR2 as FYNNEI. This CDR3 comprises 14 residues. V shed 5 bases and J 5 bases; nucleotides not matched to a gene: 8. The whole variable domain, remainder taken from reference TRBV2 and TRBJ2-5, is EPEVTQTPSHQVTQMGQEVILRCVPISNHLYFYWYRQILGQKVEFLVSFYNNEISEKSEIFDDQFSVERPDGSNFTLKIRSTKLEDSAMYFCASSRVDRVETQYFGPGTRLLVL.

V gene TRBV19 combines with J gene TRBJ2-3, with D possibly being TRBD1 (7 bases). The CDR3 runs 15 residues. The V end was cut by 3 bases, the J end by 3 bases, with 13 bases between. Germline V gene data show CDR1 as LNHDA and CDR2 as SQIVND (reference sequence). CDR3 region: CASSILQGGTDTQYF. The CDR3 DNA follows: TGTGCCAGTAGTATCCTGCAGGGGGGTACAGATACGCAGTATTTT.

This chain uses TRBV5-1 with TRBJ2-7, with TRBD1 as a possible D gene (6 bases). Between the trimmed V and J ends, which lost 4 bases and 2 bases, there was a span of 10 bases. This CDR3 is 13 amino acids long. Germline CDR1 reads SGHRS; CDR2 reads YFSETQ. DNA for the CDR3: TGCGCCAGCAGCCGTCAGGGGCCCTACGAGCAGTACTTC. This translates into CASSRQGPYEQYF.

This rearrangement joins TRBV2 to TRBJ2-5; the match to TRBD1 covers 8 bases. CDR3 size: 15 residues. V lost 6 bases to trimming and J lost 2 bases; unmatched junction nucleotides: 8. Germline V gene lookup returns CDR1 SNHLY and CDR2 FYNNEI. CDR3 in amino acids: CASSPDRAMQETQYF. CDR3 bases: TGTGCCAGCAGCCCGGACAGGGCCATGCAAGAGACCCAGTACTTC.

The chain uses TRBV20-1 and TRBJ1-4; a weak D match, TRBD1 (5 bases). Germline assignment: CDR1 DFQATT and CDR2 SNEGSKA (reference sequence). This CDR3 contains 16 residues. The V end was cut by 3 bases, the J end by 0 bases, with 14 bases between. The CDR3 DNA reads TGCAGTGCTAGTCAGGGAGGGTTTGCAACTAATGAAAAACTGTTTTTT. This translates into CSASQGGFATNEKLFF.

In nucleotides, the CDR3 is TGTGCCAGCAGTTATGCGCCAGGAAGCACCGGGGAGCTGTTTTTT. This encodes CASSYAPGSTGELFF. The V and J genes are TRBV6-5 and TRBJ2-2; D is unclear. The CDR3 spans 15 residues. CDR1 and CDR2 from the germline V gene are MNHEY and SVGAGI. Trimming left V 3 bases short and J 4 bases short, with 12 bases between.

The J gene is TRBJ1-1, the V gene TRBV19; D unclear. The CDR3 has 15 amino acids. The V gene lost 7 bases and the J gene lost 1 base, with 16 bases spanning the gap. CDR1 and CDR2 from the germline V gene are LNHDA and SQIVND (reference sequence). CDR3 region: CASISGGLPNTEAFF. CDR3 DNA sequence: TGTGCCAGTATCTCGGGAGGTCTTCCGAACACTGAAGCTTTCTTT. The entire variable domain, with the rest obtained from reference TRBV19 and TRBJ1-1, is as follows: DGGITQSPKYLFRKEGQNVTLSCEQNLNHDAMYWYRQDPGQGLRLIYYSQIVNDFQKGDIAEGYSVSREKKESFPLTVTSAQKNPTAFYLCASISGGLPNTEAFFGQGTRLTVV.

V and J are TRBV7-9 and TRBJ2-7, with D uncertain. The V gene lost 1 base and the J gene lost 0 bases, with 7 bases spanning the gap. The CDR3 has 14 residues. The germline V gene has CDR1 SEHNR and CDR2 FQNEAQ (reference sequence). CDR3 in amino acids: CASSLGSISYEQYF. CDR3 nucleotide sequence: TGTGCCAGCAGCTTAGGTTCGATCTCCTACGAGCAGTACTTC. Using reference TRBV7-9 and TRBJ2-7 for the parts outside the CDR3, the full variable domain is DTGVSQNPRHKITKRGQNVTFRCDPISEHNRLYWYRQTLGQGPEFLTYFQNEAQLEKSRLLSDRFSAERPKGSFSTLEIQRTEQGDSAMYLCASSLGSISYEQYFGPGTRLTVT.

The chain carries TRBV5-4 and TRBJ1-5, with D hard to call. Germline loops: CDR1 SGHNT, CDR2 YYREEE (reference sequence). Between the trimmed V and J ends, which lost 0 bases and 0 bases, there was a span of 1 base. The CDR3 totals 13 residues. The CDR3 protein is CASSLDSNQPQHF. CDR3 coding DNA: TGTGCCAGCAGCTTGGATAGCAATCAGCCCCAGCATTTT.

The CDR3 loop reads CASSYGDGVNTEAFF. As DNA, the CDR3 is TGTGCCAGCAGTTACGGGGACGGAGTGAACACTGAAGCTTTCTTT. The gene calls are TRBV6-6 and TRBJ1-1, with D possibly TRBD1 on 5 matching bases. CDR1 and CDR2 (germline): MNHNY, SVGAGI (reference sequence). This CDR3 spans 15 amino acids. V was clipped by 2 bases and J by 0 bases, with 10 bases between them.

The chain joins TRBV3-1 (or the pseudogene TRBV3-2) to TRBJ2-3; D ambiguous. CDR1 is LGHDT and CDR2 is YNNKEL in the germline V gene (reference sequence). The germline V and J ends were trimmed by 4 bases and 1 base, with 9 bases remaining between them. The CDR3 is 14 amino acids. This chain's CDR3 is CASSRTTRTDTQYF. DNA for the CDR3: TGTGCCAGCAGCCGAACGACCCGCACAGATACGCAGTATTTT.

J is TRBJ1-1 and V is TRBV18; unclear D gene. Trimming cost V 6 bases and J 1 base, with 9 bases left between them. In germline, CDR1 is KGHSH, CDR2 LQKENI. The CDR3 length is 13 residues. CDR3 loop: CASSRTENTEAFF. The DNA of the CDR3 is TGTGCCAGCTCCCGGACGGAGAACACTGAAGCTTTCTTT.

The chain employs TRBV6-1 and TRBJ2-5, with unresolved D. The CDR3 consists of 12 residues. V lost 1 base, J lost 4 bases, and 4 bases lay in between. Germline CDR1 and CDR2: MNHNS and SASEGT. CDR3 nucleotides: TGTGCCAGCAGTGAAGACAGAGAGACCCAGTACTTC. Its protein product is CASSEDRETQYF.

The rearrangement uses TRBV19 and TRBJ2-3; 9 positions match TRBD2. The CDR3 consists of 16 residues. CDR1 LNHDA and CDR2 SQIVND come from the germline V gene (reference sequence). The trim removed 4 bases at V and 2 bases at J, leaving 7 bases unmatched. This CDR3 is CASSKGSGGFTDTQYF. The DNA of the CDR3 is TGTGCCAGTAGTAAGGGCAGCGGGGGGTTCACAGATACGCAGTATTTT.

This sequence joins TRBV6-5 and TRBJ1-5, with a tentative D call TRBD1 (5 bases). The CDR3 has 14 residues. V was shortened by 7 bases and J by 7 bases, with 17 bases between the two germline ends. CDR1 is MNHEY, CDR2 SVGAGI, per germline. The CDR3 loop reads CASTGQEGGQPQHF. Written as DNA, the CDR3 is TGTGCCAGCACCGGACAAGAAGGAGGACAGCCCCAGCATTTT.

The genes are TRBV5-1 and TRBJ1-2; D call uncertain. CDR3 length: 13 residues. Germline CDR1 and CDR2: SGHRS and YFSETQ. V lost 1 base and J lost 2, with 6 bases in between. The CDR3 reads CASSLQVNYGYTF. CDR3 in DNA: TGCGCCAGCAGCTTGCAGGTCAACTATGGCTACACCTTC.

This chain connects TRBV6-5 to TRBJ2-3; D call uncertain. Germline V gene data show CDR1 as MNHEY and CDR2 as SVGAGI. This CDR3 comprises 14 residues. Trimming cost V 2 bases and J 4 bases, with 10 bases left between them. CDR3 protein: CASSYDTVSDTQYF. In DNA form, the CDR3 reads TGTGCCAGCAGTTACGATACGGTTTCAGATACGCAGTATTTT.

The chain recombines TRBV5-1 with TRBJ1-1, with a weak D call TRBD1 (5 bases). V lost 0 bases to trimming and J lost 5 bases, with 17 bases between them. Germline V gives CDR1 SGHRS, CDR2 YFSETQ. This CDR3 has 16 residues. The CDR3 spells CASSLGGRVVGTEAFF. CDR3 bases: TGCGCCAGCAGCTTGGGTGGCAGGGTTGTGGGGACTGAAGCTTTCTTT.

The chain combines TRBV3-1 (or the pseudogene TRBV3-2) with TRBJ1-2; D ambiguous. The ends were cut back, 1 base at V and 6 bases at J, with 12 bases in the middle. This CDR3 region has 14 residues. CDR1 is LGHDT, CDR2 YNNKEL, per germline (reference sequence). CDR3 region: CASSQGRFLDGYTF. The CDR3 region has the DNA TGTGCCAGCAGCCAAGGCCGATTCCTAGATGGCTACACCTTC.